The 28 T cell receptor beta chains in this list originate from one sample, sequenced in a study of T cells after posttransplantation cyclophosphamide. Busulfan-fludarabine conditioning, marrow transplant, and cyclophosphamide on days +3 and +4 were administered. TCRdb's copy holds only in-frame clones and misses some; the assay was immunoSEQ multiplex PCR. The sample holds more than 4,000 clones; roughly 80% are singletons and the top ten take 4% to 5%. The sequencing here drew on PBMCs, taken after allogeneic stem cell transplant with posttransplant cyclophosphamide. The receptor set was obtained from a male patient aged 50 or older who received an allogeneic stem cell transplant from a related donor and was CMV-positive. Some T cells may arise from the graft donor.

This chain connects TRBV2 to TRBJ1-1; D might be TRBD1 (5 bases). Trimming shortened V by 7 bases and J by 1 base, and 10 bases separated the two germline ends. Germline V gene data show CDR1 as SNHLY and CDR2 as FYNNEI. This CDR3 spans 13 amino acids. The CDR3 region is CASILGQNTEAFF. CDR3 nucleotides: TGTGCCAGCATCCTGGGGCAGAACACTGAAGCTTTCTTT. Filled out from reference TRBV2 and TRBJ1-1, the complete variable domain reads EPEVTQTPSHQVTQMGQEVILRCVPISNHLYFYWYRQILGQKVEFLVSFYNNEISEKSEIFDDQFSVERPDGSNFTLKIRSTKLEDSAMYFCASILGQNTEAFFGQGTRLTVV.

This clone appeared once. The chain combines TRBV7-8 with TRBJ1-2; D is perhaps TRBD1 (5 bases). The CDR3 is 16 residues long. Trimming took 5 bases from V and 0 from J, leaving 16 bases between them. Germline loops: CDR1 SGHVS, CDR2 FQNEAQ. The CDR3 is CASSVGGARANYGYTF. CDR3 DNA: TGTGCCAGCAGCGTAGGTGGGGCTCGAGCTAACTATGGCTACACCTTC. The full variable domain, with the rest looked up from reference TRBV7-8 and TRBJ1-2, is GAGVSQSPRYKVAKRGQDVALRCDPISGHVSLFWYQQALGQGPEFLTYFQNEAQLDKSGLPSDRFFAERPEGSVSTLKIQRTQQEDSAVYLCASSVGGARANYGYTFGSGTRLTVV.

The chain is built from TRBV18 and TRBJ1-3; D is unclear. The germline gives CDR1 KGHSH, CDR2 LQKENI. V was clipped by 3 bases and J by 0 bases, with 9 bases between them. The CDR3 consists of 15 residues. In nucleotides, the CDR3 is TGTGCCAGCTCACCGGTCGGTAGCTCTGGAAACACCATATATTTT. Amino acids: CASSPVGSSGNTIYF.

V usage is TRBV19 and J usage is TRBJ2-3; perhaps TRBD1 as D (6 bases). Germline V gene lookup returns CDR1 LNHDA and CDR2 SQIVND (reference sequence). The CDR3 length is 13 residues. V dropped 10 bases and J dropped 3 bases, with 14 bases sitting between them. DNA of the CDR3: TGTGCCACTATGGTAGGGGGAACAGATACGCAGTATTTT. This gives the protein CATMVGGTDTQYF.

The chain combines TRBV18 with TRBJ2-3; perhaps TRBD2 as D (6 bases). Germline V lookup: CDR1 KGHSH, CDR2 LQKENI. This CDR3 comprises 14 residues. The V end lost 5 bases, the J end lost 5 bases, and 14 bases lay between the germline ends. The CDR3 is CASSSPLGGDTQYF. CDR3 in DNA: TGTGCCAGCTCATCCCCGTTGGGAGGAGATACGCAGTATTTT.

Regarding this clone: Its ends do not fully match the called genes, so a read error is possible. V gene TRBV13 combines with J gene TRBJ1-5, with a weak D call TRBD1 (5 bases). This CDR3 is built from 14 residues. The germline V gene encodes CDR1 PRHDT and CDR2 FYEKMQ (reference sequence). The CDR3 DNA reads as TGTGCCAGCAGTTTAGGGGAGAGCAATCAGCCCCAGCATTTT. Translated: CASSLGESNQPQHF.

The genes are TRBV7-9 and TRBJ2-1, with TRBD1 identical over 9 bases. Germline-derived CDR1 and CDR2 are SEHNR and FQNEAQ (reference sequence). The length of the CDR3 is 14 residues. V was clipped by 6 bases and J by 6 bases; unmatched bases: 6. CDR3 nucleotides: TGTGCCAGCAGTTACCGGGACAGGGTCAATGAGCAGTTCTTC. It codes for CASSYRDRVNEQFF.

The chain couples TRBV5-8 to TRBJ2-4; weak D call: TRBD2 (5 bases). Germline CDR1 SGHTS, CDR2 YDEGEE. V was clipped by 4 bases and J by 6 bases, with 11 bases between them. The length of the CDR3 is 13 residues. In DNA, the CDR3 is TGTGCCAGCAGCCCAGTAGAGGGAAACATTCAGTACTTC. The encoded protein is CASSPVEGNIQYF.

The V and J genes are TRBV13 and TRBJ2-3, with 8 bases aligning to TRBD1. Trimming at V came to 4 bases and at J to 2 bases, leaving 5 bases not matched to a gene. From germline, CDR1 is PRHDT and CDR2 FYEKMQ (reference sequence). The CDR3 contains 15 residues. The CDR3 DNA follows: TGTGCCAGCAGCTGGACAGGGTACACCACAGATACGCAGTATTTT. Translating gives CASSWTGYTTDTQYF.

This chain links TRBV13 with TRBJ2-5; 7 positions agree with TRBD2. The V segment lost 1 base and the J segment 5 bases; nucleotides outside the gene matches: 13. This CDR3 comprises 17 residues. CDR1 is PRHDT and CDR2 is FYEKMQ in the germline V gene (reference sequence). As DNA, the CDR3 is TGTGCCAGCAGCTTAGTGGGGGGGACCGACGATTGGGAGACCCAGTACTTC. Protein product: CASSLVGGTDDWETQYF.

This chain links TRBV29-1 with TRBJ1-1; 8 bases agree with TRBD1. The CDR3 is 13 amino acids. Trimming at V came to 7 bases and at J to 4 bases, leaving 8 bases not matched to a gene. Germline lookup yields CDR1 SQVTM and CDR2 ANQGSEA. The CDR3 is CSARGQESTEAFF. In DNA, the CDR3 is TGCAGCGCCAGGGGACAGGAAAGCACTGAAGCTTTCTTT.

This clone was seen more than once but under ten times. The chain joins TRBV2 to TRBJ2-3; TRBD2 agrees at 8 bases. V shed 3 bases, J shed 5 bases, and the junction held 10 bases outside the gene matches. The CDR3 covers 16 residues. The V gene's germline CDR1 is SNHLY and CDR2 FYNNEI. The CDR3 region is CASSDRGGGSEDTQYF. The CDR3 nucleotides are TGTGCCAGCAGTGATCGAGGCGGGGGGTCCGAAGATACGCAGTATTTT.

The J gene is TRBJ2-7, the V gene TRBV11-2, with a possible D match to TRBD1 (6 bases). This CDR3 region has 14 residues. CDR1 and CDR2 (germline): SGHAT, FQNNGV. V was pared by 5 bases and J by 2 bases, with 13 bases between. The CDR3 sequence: CASSLGQSAYEQYF. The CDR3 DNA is TGTGCCAGCAGCCTTGGACAGTCCGCCTACGAGCAGTACTTC.

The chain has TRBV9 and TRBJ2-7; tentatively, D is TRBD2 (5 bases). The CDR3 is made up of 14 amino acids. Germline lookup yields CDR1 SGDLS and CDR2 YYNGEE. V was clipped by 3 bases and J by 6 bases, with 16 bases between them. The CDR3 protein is CASSEAGNTGEQYF. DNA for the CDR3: TGTGCCAGCAGCGAGGCCGGGAACACGGGCGAGCAGTACTTC.

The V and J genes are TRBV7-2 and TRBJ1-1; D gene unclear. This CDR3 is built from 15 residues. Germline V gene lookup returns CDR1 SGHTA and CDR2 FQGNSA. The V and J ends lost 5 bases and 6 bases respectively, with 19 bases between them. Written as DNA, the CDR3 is TGTGCCAGCAGCCACAAATCGGATCGGGGTGCTGAAGCTTTCTTT. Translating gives CASSHKSDRGAEAFF.

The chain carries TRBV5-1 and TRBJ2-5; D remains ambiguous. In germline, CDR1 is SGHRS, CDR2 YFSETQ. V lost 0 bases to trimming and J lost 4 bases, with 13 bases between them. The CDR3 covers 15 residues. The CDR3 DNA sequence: TGCGCCAGCAGCTTGGGATCTACTACGAGAGAGACCCAGTACTTC. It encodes CASSLGSTTRETQYF.

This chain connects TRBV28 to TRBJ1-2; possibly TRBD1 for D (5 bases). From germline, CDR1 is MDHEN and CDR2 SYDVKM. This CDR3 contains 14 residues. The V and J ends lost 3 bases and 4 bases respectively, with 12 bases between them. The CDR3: CASSLGGIFYGYTF. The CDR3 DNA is TGTGCCAGCAGTTTGGGGGGGATTTTCTATGGCTACACCTTC.

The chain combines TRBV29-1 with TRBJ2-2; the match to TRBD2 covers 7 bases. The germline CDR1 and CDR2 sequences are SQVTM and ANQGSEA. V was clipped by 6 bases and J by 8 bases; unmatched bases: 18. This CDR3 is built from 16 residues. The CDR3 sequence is CSVAKTSGAVAGELFF. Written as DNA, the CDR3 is TGCAGCGTCGCGAAGACGAGCGGGGCGGTAGCTGGGGAGCTGTTTTTT.

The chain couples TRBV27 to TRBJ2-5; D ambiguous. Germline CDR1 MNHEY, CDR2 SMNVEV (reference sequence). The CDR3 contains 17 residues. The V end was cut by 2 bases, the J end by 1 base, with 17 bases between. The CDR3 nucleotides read TGTGCCAGCAGTTTAGGGTTACTAAAACGATTCCAAGAGACCCAGTACTTC. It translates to CASSLGLLKRFQETQYF.

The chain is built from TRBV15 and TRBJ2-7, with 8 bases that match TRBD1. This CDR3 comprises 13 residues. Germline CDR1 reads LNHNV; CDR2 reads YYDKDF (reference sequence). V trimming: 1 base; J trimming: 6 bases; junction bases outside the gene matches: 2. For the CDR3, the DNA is TGTGCCACCAGCAGAGTGACAGGGGTCGAGCAGTACTTC. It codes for CATSRVTGVEQYF.

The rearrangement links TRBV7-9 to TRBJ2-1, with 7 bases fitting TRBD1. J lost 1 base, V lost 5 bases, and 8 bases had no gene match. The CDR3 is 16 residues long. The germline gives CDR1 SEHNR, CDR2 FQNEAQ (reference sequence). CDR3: CASSGTGARSYNEQFF. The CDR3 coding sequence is TGTGCCAGCAGCGGCACAGGGGCGAGGTCCTACAATGAGCAGTTCTTC. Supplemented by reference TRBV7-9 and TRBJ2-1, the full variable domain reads DTGVSQNPRHKITKRGQNVTFRCDPISEHNRLYWYRQTLGQGPEFLTYFQNEAQLEKSRLLSDRFSAERPKGSFSTLEIQRTEQGDSAMYLCASSGTGARSYNEQFFGPGTRLTVL.

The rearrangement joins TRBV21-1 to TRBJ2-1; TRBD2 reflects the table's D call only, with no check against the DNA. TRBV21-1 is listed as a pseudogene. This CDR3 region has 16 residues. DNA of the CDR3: TGTGCCAGCAGCAAAGTTCGGGTAAGCTCCTACAATGAGCAGTTCTTC. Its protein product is CASSKVRVSSYNEQFF.

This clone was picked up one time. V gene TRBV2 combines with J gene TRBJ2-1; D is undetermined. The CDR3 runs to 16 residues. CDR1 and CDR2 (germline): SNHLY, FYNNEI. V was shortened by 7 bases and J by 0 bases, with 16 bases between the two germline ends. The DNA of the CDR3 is TGTGCCAGCACCCTGAGGATAGCCATCTCCTACAATGAGCAGTTCTTC. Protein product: CASTLRIAISYNEQFF.

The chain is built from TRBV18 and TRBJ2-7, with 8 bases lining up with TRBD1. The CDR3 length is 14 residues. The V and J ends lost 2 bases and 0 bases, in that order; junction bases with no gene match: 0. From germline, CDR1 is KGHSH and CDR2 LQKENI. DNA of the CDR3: TGTGCCAGCTCACCAGACAGGGGCTCCTACGAGCAGTACTTC. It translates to CASSPDRGSYEQYF. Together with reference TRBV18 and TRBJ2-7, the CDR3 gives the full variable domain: NAGVMQNPRHLVRRRGQEARLRCSPMKGHSHVYWYRQLPEEGLKFMVYLQKENIIDESGMPKERFSAEFPKEGPSILRIQQVVRGDSAAYFCASSPDRGSYEQYFGPGTRLTVT.

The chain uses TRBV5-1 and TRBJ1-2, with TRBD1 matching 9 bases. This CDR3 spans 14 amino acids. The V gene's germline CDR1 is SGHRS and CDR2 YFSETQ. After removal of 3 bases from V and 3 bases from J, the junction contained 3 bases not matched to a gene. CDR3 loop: CASSSWTGDYGYTF. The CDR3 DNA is TGCGCCAGCAGCTCCTGGACAGGGGACTATGGCTACACCTTC.

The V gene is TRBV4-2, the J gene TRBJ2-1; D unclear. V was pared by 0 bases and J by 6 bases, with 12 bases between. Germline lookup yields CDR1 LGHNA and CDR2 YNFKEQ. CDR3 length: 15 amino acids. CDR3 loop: CASSQEKGARNEQFF. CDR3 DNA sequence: TGTGCCAGCAGCCAAGAAAAAGGAGCCCGCAATGAGCAGTTCTTC.

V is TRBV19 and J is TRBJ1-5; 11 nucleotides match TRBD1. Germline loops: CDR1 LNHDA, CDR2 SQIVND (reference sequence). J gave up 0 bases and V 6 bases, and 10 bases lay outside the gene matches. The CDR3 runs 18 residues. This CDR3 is CASRSWTGGGDSNQPQHF. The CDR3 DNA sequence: TGTGCCAGTAGGAGCTGGACAGGGGGCGGAGATAGCAATCAGCCCCAGCATTTT.

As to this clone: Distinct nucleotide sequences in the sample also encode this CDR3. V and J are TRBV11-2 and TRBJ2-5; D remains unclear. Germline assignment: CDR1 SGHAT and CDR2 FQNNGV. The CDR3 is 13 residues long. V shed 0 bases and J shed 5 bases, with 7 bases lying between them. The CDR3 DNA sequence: TGTGCCAGCAGCTTAGACCAGGTGGAGACCCAGTACTTC. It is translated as CASSLDQVETQYF.